The 16 T cell receptor beta chains reported below all come from one sample, sequenced in a study of T cell repertoires in cytomegalovirus infection. TCRdb reanalysed the reads using MiXCR and keeps one entry per CDR3 protein. The sample shows hundreds of thousands of distinct CDR3 sequences, around a third of them seen only once. Their target antigens are unknown. The sample in question was cultured CD8+ T cells from PBMCs, obtained from culture after CMV antigen stimulation. The receptors shown here come from a human donor in good health (CMV status not recorded). Some clones in this sample may be carry-over from other donors' samples.

Ten or more counts support this clonotype. V is TRBV7-2 and J is TRBJ2-7; 8 nucleotides match TRBD2. CDR1 SGHTA and CDR2 FQGNSA come from the germline V gene. The CDR3 totals 16 residues. The V segment lost 3 bases and the J segment 3 bases; nucleotides outside the gene matches: 10. DNA for the CDR3: TGTGCCAGCAGCTTTGGGGTAGTACGGGGGGGCTACGAGCAGTACGTC. Translating it yields CASSFGVVRGGYEQYV.

This chain uses TRBV10-3 with TRBJ1-1; TRBD1 matches at 9 bases. V gave up 7 bases and J gave up 5 bases; unmatched junction bases: 11. The CDR3 is 15 residues long. Germline loops: CDR1 ENHRY, CDR2 SYGVKD. This chain's CDR3 is CAITPTGGPGTEAFF. For the CDR3, the DNA is TGTGCCATCACCCCGACAGGGGGGCCGGGTACTGAAGCTTTCTTT.

V and J are TRBV20-1 and TRBJ2-1; TRBD1 matches at 9 bases. V trimming: 6 bases; J trimming: 7 bases; junction bases outside the gene matches: 10. The CDR3 runs 14 residues. Per the germline V gene, CDR1 is DFQATT and CDR2 is SNEGSKA (reference sequence). CDR3 DNA sequence: TGCAGTGCGAGGACAGGGGACGGGGGGAATGAGCAGTTCTTC. Translating gives CSARTGDGGNEQFF.

A few counts support this clonotype. The chain joins TRBV7-8 to TRBJ2-7; D might be TRBD2 (6 bases). Germline V CDR1 and CDR2: SGHVS, FQNEAQ. V lost 5 bases and J lost 6, with 17 bases in between. CDR3 length: 14 amino acids. The CDR3 region is CASSRGEDYFEQYV. The CDR3 DNA is TGTGCCAGCAGCAGAGGGGAGGACTATTTCGAGCAGTACGTC.

This clonotype has more than one count but fewer than ten. This chain joins TRBV27 and TRBJ1-4, with a tentative D call TRBD1 (5 bases). The V gene's germline CDR1 is MNHEY and CDR2 SMNVEV (reference sequence). Trimming stripped 5 bases from V and 0 bases from J, with 13 bases between. The CDR3 contains 16 residues. In nucleotides, the CDR3 is TGTGCCAGCAGTCCCCGACAGACCCCAACTAATGAAAAACTGTTTTTT. Translating it yields CASSPRQTPTNEKLFF.

This clonotype has just a few counts. The chain links TRBV7-8 to TRBJ1-1; D is ambiguous. The CDR3 has 15 amino acids. Trimming removed 4 bases at V and 0 bases at J, with 12 bases between. CDR1 is SGHVS and CDR2 is FQNEAQ in the germline V gene. The CDR3 DNA reads TGTGCCAGCAGCTCCAGAAGAGCGATGAACACTGAAGCTTTCTTT. This sequence encodes CASSSRRAMNTEAFF. Filled out from reference TRBV7-8 and TRBJ1-1, the complete variable domain reads GAGVSQSPRYKVAKRGQDVALRCDPISGHVSLFWYQQALGQGPEFLTYFQNEAQLDKSGLPSDRFFAERPEGSVSTLKIQRTQQEDSAVYLCASSSRRAMNTEAFFGQGTRLTVV.

Here the CDR3 DNA reads TGTGCCAGCAGCCCGCAGCGGGACACCAATTCCTACAATGAGCAGTTCTTC. Residues: CASSPQRDTNSYNEQFF. The chain combines TRBV5-5 with TRBJ2-1; possibly TRBD2 for D (7 bases). Trimming took off 4 bases at V and 1 base at J, with 18 bases between the two ends. CDR3 size: 17 residues. Germline lookup yields CDR1 SGHKS and CDR2 YYEKEE (reference sequence).

This clonotype was seen a few times. The chain carries TRBV6-2 or TRBV6-3 and TRBJ1-5, with D uncertain. Trimming cost V 3 bases and J 3 bases, with 6 bases left between them. Germline loops: CDR1 MNHEY, CDR2 SVGEGT. CDR3 length equals 13 residues. The CDR3 DNA reads as TGTGCCAGCAGTTATGGGATCAATCAGCCCCAGCATTTT. Translating it yields CASSYGINQPQHF.

In its sample, this clonotype was seen many times. This rearrangement joins TRBV7-6 to TRBJ2-5; 10 bases match TRBD2. The CDR3 spans 15 residues. The V gene's germline CDR1 is SGHVS and CDR2 FNYEAQ. V lost 2 bases, J lost 5 bases, and 5 bases stayed unmatched. CDR3 region: CASSLRLAGGETQYF. CDR3 DNA sequence: TGTGCCAGCAGCTTACGCTTAGCGGGGGGTGAGACCCAGTACTTC.

In this sample, this clonotype turned up many times. The V call is TRBV7-9, the J call TRBJ2-3; 8 bases are shared with TRBD2. CDR1 is SEHNR and CDR2 is FQNEAQ in the germline V gene (reference sequence). V gave up 5 bases and J gave up 1 base; unmatched junction bases: 14. The CDR3 sequence is 18 residues long. The CDR3 is CASSPPGVSGGRTDTQYF. The CDR3 nucleotides read TGTGCCAGCAGCCCGCCCGGGGTGAGCGGGGGACGCACAGATACGCAGTATTTT.

This clonotype was recorded a few times. The chain has TRBV15 and TRBJ2-5; D tentatively reads TRBD1 or TRBD2 (5 bases each). Trimming removed 8 bases from V and 1 base from J, with 5 bases in between. The CDR3 is 11 amino acids. Germline CDR1 reads LNHNV; CDR2 reads YYDKDF (reference sequence). The CDR3 nucleotides are TGTGCCACCGGGGGCCAAGAGACCCAGTACTTC. It is translated as CATGGQETQYF.

The chain couples TRBV15 to TRBJ1-5, with unresolved D. Germline values: CDR1 LNHNV, CDR2 YYDKDF (reference sequence). Between the trimmed V and J ends, which lost 0 bases and 7 bases, there was a span of 13 bases. The CDR3 covers 15 residues. CDR3 residues: CATSRDKGVGQPQHF. The CDR3 region has the DNA TGTGCCACCAGCAGAGATAAAGGAGTGGGACAGCCCCAGCATTTT.

This clonotype was found a few times. The chain combines TRBV7-9 with TRBJ2-2; TRBD1 agrees at 7 bases. V lost 6 bases and J lost 13; bases outside the gene matches: 8. Looked up from germline, CDR1 is SEHNR and CDR2 is FQNEAQ (reference sequence). The CDR3 loop spans 12 amino acids. The DNA for the CDR3 is TGTGCCAGCAGTCCGTTTTGGGACAGGCTGTTTTTT. This sequence encodes CASSPFWDRLFF.

CDR3 coding DNA: TGTGCCAGCAGCCGGTATGAGTACGAGCAGTACTTC. It encodes CASSRYEYEQYF. The V call is TRBV7-9, the J call TRBJ2-7; D is ambiguous. The length of the CDR3 is 12 residues. CDR1 is SEHNR, CDR2 FQNEAQ, per germline (reference sequence). The V end was cut by 5 bases, the J end by 4 bases, with 9 bases between.

The rearrangement links TRBV27 to TRBJ1-6; D is perhaps TRBD1 (6 bases). Germline V CDR1 and CDR2: MNHEY, SMNVEV (reference sequence). There are 18 residues in the CDR3. Trimming took off 4 bases at V and 8 bases at J, with 24 bases between the two ends. The CDR3 coding sequence is TGTGCCAGCAGTTCGAATACCCTCAGCGGGGGCTGGGATTCACCCCTCCACTTT. Translated, it gives CASSSNTLSGGWDSPLHF.

This clonotype was recorded a few times. V gene TRBV2 combines with J gene TRBJ2-7, with 10 bases that match TRBD1. Germline V CDR1 and CDR2: SNHLY, FYNNEI. J gave up 3 bases and V 9 bases, and 5 bases lay outside the gene matches. The CDR3 extends over 13 amino acids. Written as DNA, the CDR3 is TGTGCCAGTAGGGACAGGGGAGACTACGAGCAGTACTTC. This translates into CASRDRGDYEQYF.